The 26 T cell receptor beta chains listed next were all sequenced from one sample in a study of T cell changes during pregnancy in multiple sclerosis. Produced via immunoSEQ multiplex PCR; TCRdb's table is partial and in-frame only. The sample has about 28,000 clones; about 91% are singletons. The input for sequencing was peripheral blood, taken in the first trimester of pregnancy. These receptors originate from a female donor in good health, enrolled as a control in a pregnancy study.

The chain carries TRBV11-2 and TRBJ1-1; 7 nucleotides align to TRBD1. V lost 10 bases to trimming and J lost 5 bases; unmatched junction nucleotides: 10. Germline V gives CDR1 SGHAT, CDR2 FQNNGV. This CDR3 is 13 amino acids long. CDR3 nucleotides: TGTGCCACTCGACAGGGAATGGGGACTGAAGCTTTCTTT. As protein: CATRQGMGTEAFF.

The chain joins TRBV30 to TRBJ1-2; 7 bases map to TRBD1. The CDR3 extends over 14 amino acids. Losses at the gene ends were 3 bases for V and 8 bases for J; bases not matched to a gene: 12. CDR1 and CDR2 from the germline V gene are GTSNPN and SVGIG (reference sequence). CDR3 nucleotide sequence: TGTGCCTGGAGGCCTGACCTGACAGGGCGCGGCTACACCTTC. Its translation: CAWRPDLTGRGYTF.

The chain combines TRBV9 with TRBJ2-2, with 9 bases that match TRBD2. This CDR3 region has 17 residues. The germline CDR1 and CDR2 sequences are SGDLS and YYNGEE. Trimming at V came to 0 bases and at J to 1 base, leaving 4 bases not matched to a gene. The CDR3 here is CASSVDPSGVNTGELFF. CDR3 coding DNA: TGTGCCAGCAGCGTAGATCCTAGCGGGGTGAACACCGGGGAGCTGTTTTTT.

This rearrangement joins TRBV6-5 to TRBJ1-1, with 9 bases identical to TRBD1. Looked up from germline, CDR1 is MNHEY and CDR2 is SVGAGI. Losses at the gene ends were 5 bases for V and 3 bases for J; bases not matched to a gene: 4. This CDR3 region has 14 residues. In DNA form, the CDR3 reads TGTGCCAGCAGTGGACAGGGGTATGACACTGAAGCTTTCTTT. This encodes CASSGQGYDTEAFF.

The chain joins TRBV27 to TRBJ2-1; 7 positions agree with TRBD2. After removal of 1 base from V and 0 bases from J, the junction contained 6 bases not matched to a gene. Germline loops: CDR1 MNHEY, CDR2 SMNVEV (reference sequence). CDR3 length: 17 residues. CDR3 nucleotide sequence: TGTGCCAGCAGTTTATTTGCGGGAGCTAGCTCCTACAATGAGCAGTTCTTC. It specifies CASSLFAGASSYNEQFF.

The V call is TRBV10-3, the J call TRBJ1-4, with 9 bases identical to TRBD1. Trimming removed 10 bases from V and 5 bases from J; junction bases left unmatched: 5. The CDR3 has 13 residues. Germline V gene data show CDR1 as ENHRY and CDR2 as SYGVKD. CDR3 protein: CATRDRENEKLFF. In DNA form, the CDR3 reads TGTGCCACCAGGGACAGGGAGAATGAAAAACTGTTTTTT.

V gene TRBV9 combines with J gene TRBJ2-3; the match to TRBD2 covers 9 bases. After removal of 0 bases from V and 5 bases from J, the junction contained 7 bases not matched to a gene. Germline values: CDR1 SGDLS, CDR2 YYNGEE. This CDR3 has 16 amino acids. The CDR3 protein is CASSVVSGSGVDTQYF. The CDR3 coding sequence is TGTGCCAGCAGCGTAGTTAGCGGGAGCGGTGTAGATACGCAGTATTTT.

The chain joins TRBV6-1 to TRBJ1-5; no definite D call. CDR1 is MNHNS, CDR2 SASEGT, per germline. The length of the CDR3 is 14 residues. V was cut by 6 bases and J by 2 bases, with 11 bases left in between. In nucleotides, the CDR3 is TGTGCCAGCAGCGAATCCCCGGGCAATCAGCCCCAGCATTTT. It specifies CASSESPGNQPQHF.

This chain links TRBV2 with TRBJ1-2, with D perhaps TRBD1 (6 bases). The length of the CDR3 is 13 residues. Trimming stripped 4 bases from V and 2 bases from J, with 8 bases between. The germline gives CDR1 SNHLY, CDR2 FYNNEI. The CDR3 spells CASSGQANYGYTF. In nucleotides, the CDR3 is TGTGCCAGCAGTGGACAGGCAAACTATGGCTACACCTTC.

J is TRBJ2-2 and V is TRBV7-9, with TRBD1 matching 9 bases. Germline V gene sequence: CDR1 SEHNR, CDR2 FQNEAQ (reference sequence). The ends lost 3 bases at V and 5 bases at J; junction bases unmatched: 7. This CDR3 contains 16 residues. CDR3 DNA sequence: TGTGCCAGCAGCTTCCCCCGACAGGGGGAGACCGGGGAGCTGTTTTTT. Translated: CASSFPRQGETGELFF.

The chain recombines TRBV27 with TRBJ2-5; 7 bases are shared with TRBD2. With the DNA end fitting TRBJ2-7 better, the J assignment may be wrong. Germline loops: CDR1 MNHEY, CDR2 SMNVEV (reference sequence). The CDR3 runs 15 residues. The CDR3 DNA sequence: TGTGCCAGCAGTTTGAACGGGGGGTTCCCTAACGAGCAGTACTTC. It translates to CASSLNGGFPNEQYF.

The chain is built from TRBV30 and TRBJ2-7; 10 bases are a match to TRBD1. CDR1 and CDR2 from the germline V gene are GTSNPN and SVGIG (reference sequence). Germline trimming cut 3 bases from V and 4 bases from J; bases unmatched to any gene: 15. The CDR3 extends over 17 amino acids. CDR3 bases: TGTGCCTGGAGGAAGGGGATCGGGACAGGGGTTAGGTACGAGCAGTACTTC. Amino acid sequence: CAWRKGIGTGVRYEQYF.

J is TRBJ2-2 and V is TRBV6-5, with 10 positions matching TRBD1. Germline V CDR1 and CDR2: MNHEY, SVGAGI. The CDR3 is 15 amino acids. Unmatched junction bases numbered 9, after V lost 8 bases and J lost 6 bases. In DNA, the CDR3 is TGTGCCAGCGGGAGGGGACAGGGGTTAGCCGGGGAGCTGTTTTTT. Encoded protein: CASGRGQGLAGELFF.

This clone was seen a few times. V and J are TRBV2 and TRBJ1-3; 9 bases match TRBD1. The CDR3 runs 14 residues. The trim removed 6 bases at V and 12 bases at J, leaving 12 bases unmatched. The germline V gene has CDR1 SNHLY and CDR2 FYNNEI. CDR3 in amino acids: CASSANTGGTGIYF. The CDR3, as DNA: TGTGCCAGCAGCGCCAATACAGGGGGCACTGGCATATATTTT. Variable domain in full (rest from reference TRBV2 and TRBJ1-3): EPEVTQTPSHQVTQMGQEVILRCVPISNHLYFYWYRQILGQKVEFLVSFYNNEISEKSEIFDDQFSVERPDGSNFTLKIRSTKLEDSAMYFCASSANTGGTGIYFGEGSWLTVV.

The count of this clone is one. As DNA, the CDR3 is TGTGCCAGTAGAATTGGACAGAGTAACTATGGCTACACCTTC. It translates to CASRIGQSNYGYTF. The rearrangement links TRBV19 to TRBJ1-2, with TRBD1 as a possible D gene (6 bases). The V end lost 6 bases, the J end lost 1 base, and 12 bases lay between the germline ends. CDR1 is LNHDA, CDR2 SQIVND, per germline (reference sequence). This CDR3 spans 14 amino acids.

The rearrangement uses TRBV7-2 and TRBJ1-2; TRBD1 agrees at 10 bases. CDR1 and CDR2 (germline): SGHTA, FQGNSA. The CDR3 has 16 residues. V lost 3 bases, J lost 2 bases, and 6 bases stayed unmatched. CDR3 in amino acids: CASSLTGGATNYGYTF. In DNA form, the CDR3 reads TGTGCCAGCAGCTTGACAGGGGGCGCGACAAACTATGGCTACACCTTC.

The V gene is TRBV5-1, the J gene TRBJ1-2; D is unclear. Germline CDR1 reads SGHRS; CDR2 reads YFSETQ. V was shortened by 3 bases and J by 3 bases, with 9 bases between the two germline ends. The CDR3 has 13 amino acids. DNA of the CDR3: TGCGCCAGCAGCTCAAGGGAGGACTATGGCTACACCTTC. Amino acids: CASSSREDYGYTF. The complete variable domain, with remaining parts taken from reference TRBV5-1 and TRBJ1-2, reads KAGVTQTPRYLIKTRGQQVTLSCSPISGHRSVSWYQQTPGQGLQFLFEYFSETQRNKGNFPGRFSGRQFSNSRSEMNVSTLELGDSALYLCASSSREDYGYTFGSGTRLTVV.

The CDR3 bases are TGTGCCAGCAGTTACTCCTGGGACAGGAACACTGAAGCTTTCTTT. As protein: CASSYSWDRNTEAFF. The chain recombines TRBV6-6 with TRBJ1-1; TRBD1 aligns across 7 bases. V lost 0 bases to trimming and J lost 1 base; unmatched junction nucleotides: 2. Germline V CDR1 and CDR2: MNHNY, SVGAGI (reference sequence). CDR3 length: 15 residues.

J is TRBJ2-1 and V is TRBV9; 7 bases are a match to TRBD1. The trim removed 0 bases at V and 8 bases at J, leaving 14 bases unmatched. The germline gives CDR1 SGDLS, CDR2 YYNGEE. The CDR3 has 17 residues. The CDR3 coding sequence is TGTGCCAGCAGCGTAGCTACGAGGGAGACAGGGTGGTATGAGCAGTTCTTC. Translating it yields CASSVATRETGWYEQFF.

J is TRBJ1-1 and V is TRBV10-3, with no clear D. Per the germline V gene, CDR1 is ENHRY and CDR2 is SYGVKD. V was trimmed by 2 bases and J by 7 bases, leaving 11 bases between them. The CDR3 is 13 residues long. The CDR3 DNA is TGTGCCATCAGTGAGGCAGGCCTTCGTGAAGCTTTCTTT. It translates to CAISEAGLREAFF.

V is TRBV5-4 and J is TRBJ1-2, with D possibly being TRBD1 (6 bases). CDR3 length: 13 amino acids. V dropped 4 bases and J dropped 7 bases, with 14 bases sitting between them. Germline CDR1 SGHNT, CDR2 YYREEE (reference sequence). Here the CDR3 DNA reads TGTGCCAGCAGCAACCGACAGGCTGCTGGCTACACCTTC. Encoded protein: CASSNRQAAGYTF.

This chain links TRBV5-4 with TRBJ2-3, with a tentative D call TRBD1 (5 bases). This CDR3 contains 18 residues. V was pared by 3 bases and J by 0 bases, with 20 bases between. Germline CDR1 SGHNT, CDR2 YYREEE (reference sequence). In nucleotides, the CDR3 is TGTGCCAGCAGCTCCCCCGGAGACAGCCCAGGTAGCACAGATACGCAGTATTTT. Its protein product is CASSSPGDSPGSTDTQYF.

The chain combines TRBV6-5 with TRBJ1-1, with D uncertain. Germline V CDR1 and CDR2: MNHEY, SVGAGI. The CDR3 consists of 13 residues. The V end lost 4 bases, the J end lost 3 bases, and 9 bases lay between the germline ends. CDR3 protein: CASSSSADTEAFF. DNA for the CDR3: TGTGCCAGCAGTTCTTCAGCGGACACTGAAGCTTTCTTT.

V is TRBV5-1 and J is TRBJ2-1; 7 bases agree with TRBD1. With 5 bases clipped from V and 4 bases from J, the junction kept 6 bases outside the gene matches. This CDR3 spans 14 amino acids. Germline V gene data show CDR1 as SGHRS and CDR2 as YFSETQ. DNA of the CDR3: TGCGCCAGCAGGAGGGACAGCCTGTACAATGAGCAGTTCTTC. Its translation: CASRRDSLYNEQFF.

The rearrangement joins TRBV7-2 to TRBJ2-7, with 10 bases identical to TRBD2. CDR3 length: 14 residues. CDR1 and CDR2 (germline): SGHTA, FQGNSA. The J segment lost 1 base and the V segment lost 5 bases, leaving 2 bases of the junction unmatched. CDR3 loop: CASSLTSGSYEQYF. The CDR3, as DNA: TGTGCCAGCAGCCTGACTAGCGGGTCCTACGAGCAGTACTTC. The full variable domain, completed using reference TRBV7-2 and TRBJ2-7, is GAGVSQSPSNKVTEKGKDVELRCDPISGHTALYWYRQSLGQGLEFLIYFQGNSAPDKSGLPSDRFSAERTGGSVSTLTIQRTQQEDSAVYLCASSLTSGSYEQYFGPGTRLTVT.

This chain joins TRBV19 and TRBJ1-3; 8 bases match TRBD1. This CDR3 spans 15 amino acids. V trimming: 4 bases; J trimming: 4 bases; junction bases outside the gene matches: 6. Germline CDR1 is LNHDA and CDR2 is SQIVND (reference sequence). The chain's CDR3 is CASSTLTGGGNTIYF. The CDR3 DNA reads TGTGCCAGTAGTACCCTAACAGGGGGAGGAAACACCATATATTTT.